This T cell receptor beta chain was recovered during a study of radiation and T cells in renal cell carcinoma. TCRdb's copy holds only in-frame clones and misses some; the assay was immunoSEQ multiplex PCR. The sample has some 100,000 clones; over 75% are singletons. Time point denoted: baseline pretreatment blood. Treatment specified: 15 Gy SBRT to primary tumor, nephrectomy 4 weeks later. The CDR3 length is 15 residues. Germline V CDR1 and CDR2: SEHNR, FQNEAQ (reference sequence). The V and J ends lost 1 base and 5 bases respectively, with 12 bases between them. This sequence originates from a man in his sixties with renal cell carcinoma. The genes are TRBV7-9 and TRBJ2-1; no clear D gene. The sequencing here drew on blood, taken from a patient whose treatment included radiotherapy and nephrectomy. In nucleotides, the CDR3 is TGTGCCAGCAGCTTAGGATCGGGCACAAACAATGAGCAGTTCTTC. It codes for CASSLGSGTNNEQFF.